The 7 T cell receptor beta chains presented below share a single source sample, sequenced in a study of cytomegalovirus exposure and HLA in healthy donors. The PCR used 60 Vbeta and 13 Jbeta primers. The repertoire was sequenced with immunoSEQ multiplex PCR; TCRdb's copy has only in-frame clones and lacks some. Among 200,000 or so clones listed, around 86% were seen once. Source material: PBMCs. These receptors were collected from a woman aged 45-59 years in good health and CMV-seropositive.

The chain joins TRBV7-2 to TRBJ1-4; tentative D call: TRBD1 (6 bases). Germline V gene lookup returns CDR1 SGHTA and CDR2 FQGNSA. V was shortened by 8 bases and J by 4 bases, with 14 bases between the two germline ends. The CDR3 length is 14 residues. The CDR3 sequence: CASGSGGGNEKLFF. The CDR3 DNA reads TGTGCCAGCGGCTCGGGGGGCGGTAATGAAAAACTGTTTTTT.

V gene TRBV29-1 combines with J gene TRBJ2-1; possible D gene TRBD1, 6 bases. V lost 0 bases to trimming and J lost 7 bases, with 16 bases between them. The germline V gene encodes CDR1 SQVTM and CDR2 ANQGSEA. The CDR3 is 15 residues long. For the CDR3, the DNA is TGCAGCGTTGAAGATCATCAGGGGAACTCGAATGAGCAGTTCTTC. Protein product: CSVEDHQGNSNEQFF.

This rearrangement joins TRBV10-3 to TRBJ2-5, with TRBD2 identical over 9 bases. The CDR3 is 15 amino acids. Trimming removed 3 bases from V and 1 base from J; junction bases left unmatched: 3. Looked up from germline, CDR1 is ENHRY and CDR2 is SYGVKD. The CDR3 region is CAISEISGSQETQYF. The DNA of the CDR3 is TGTGCCATCAGTGAAATTAGCGGGAGCCAAGAGACCCAGTACTTC.

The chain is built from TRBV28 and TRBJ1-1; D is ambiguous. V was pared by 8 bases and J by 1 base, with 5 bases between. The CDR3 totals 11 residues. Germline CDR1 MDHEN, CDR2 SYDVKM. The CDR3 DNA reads TGTGCCAGCCGGGAGAACACTGAAGCTTTCTTT. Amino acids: CASRENTEAFF. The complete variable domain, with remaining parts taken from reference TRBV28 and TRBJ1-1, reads DVKVTQSSRYLVKRTGEKVFLECVQDMDHENMFWYRQDPGLGLRLIYFSYDVKMKEKGDIPEGYSVSREKKERFSLILESASTNQTSMYLCASRENTEAFFGQGTRLTVV.

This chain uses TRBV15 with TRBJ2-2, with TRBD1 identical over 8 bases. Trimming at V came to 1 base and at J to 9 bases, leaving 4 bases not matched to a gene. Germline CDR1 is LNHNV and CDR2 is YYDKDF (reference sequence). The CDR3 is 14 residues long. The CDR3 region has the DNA TGTGCCACCAGCAGAGTTCAGGGGGCCTGGGAGCTGTTTTTT. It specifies CATSRVQGAWELFF.

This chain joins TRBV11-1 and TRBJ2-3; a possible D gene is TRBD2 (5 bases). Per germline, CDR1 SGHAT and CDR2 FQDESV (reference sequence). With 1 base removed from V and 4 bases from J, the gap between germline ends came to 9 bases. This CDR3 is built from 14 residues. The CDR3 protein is CASSLDVDSDTQYF. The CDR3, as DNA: TGTGCCAGCAGCTTAGATGTGGACTCAGATACGCAGTATTTT. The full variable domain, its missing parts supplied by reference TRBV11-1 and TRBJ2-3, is EAEVAQSPRYKITEKSQAVAFWCDPISGHATLYWYRQILGQGPELLVQFQDESVVDDSQLPKDRFSAERLKGVDSTLKIQPAELGDSAMYLCASSLDVDSDTQYFGPGTRLTVL.

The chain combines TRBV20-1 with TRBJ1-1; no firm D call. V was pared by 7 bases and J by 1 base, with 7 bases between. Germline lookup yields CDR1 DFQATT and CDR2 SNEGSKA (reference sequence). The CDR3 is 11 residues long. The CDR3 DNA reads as TGCAGTGGTCGAGGGAACACTGAAGCTTTCTTT. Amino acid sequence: CSGRGNTEAFF.